The clone carrying this TCR beta chain has a single count. This sample stems from a study of blood T cell repertoires in COVID-19. Study details: Cohort 3 recovery required two negative PCRs, clearance, or symptom resolution. PBMCs, B-cell-depleted T cells, or T cells provided the cDNA or gDNA that made up the material.

Sequencing used immunoSEQ multiplex PCR; TCRdb keeps in-frame clones, though not all of them. The table lists under 400,000 clones, around 87% of them singletons. The TCR was taken from a man between 35 and 55 years old in a cohort exposed to, infected with or recovered from COVID-19 (not recorded which). Sequencing was performed on PBMCs or T cells enriched from blood (not recorded which).

The CDR3 DNA sequence: TGCGCCAGCAGTCATGGGCAGGGCAATGAGCAGTTCTTC. Protein sequence: CASSHGQGNEQFF. The chain couples TRBV23-1 to TRBJ2-1, with D possibly matching TRBD1 (5 bases). TRBV23-1 is sorted into the ORF group, with uncertain function. CDR3 length equals 13 residues. V lost 3 bases to trimming and J lost 6 bases, with 9 bases between them.